The entry below gives a single T cell receptor (beta chain) sequence along with its context. Antigen: not known. This sample stems from a study of T-cell memory formation after mild COVID-19. The overall study: Largely, TCR clusters stayed within a single donor. Findings and caveats of the study: Some clones that responded turned up in pre-infection memory, which suggests that cross-reactive memory joined in. CD4/CD8 balance held among clones contracting day 15 to 85, and later expanders leaned CD4+.

Constant-segment primers and 5'RACE yielded cDNA libraries for TCR alpha and TCR beta, each carrying sample barcodes and UMIs. TCRdb reanalysed the 5' RACE reads using MiXCR and keeps one entry per CDR3 protein. The sample holds about 400,000 distinct CDR3 sequences, approximately 15% seen once. V shed 3 bases and J shed 2 bases, with 11 bases lying between them. CDR3 length: 15 residues. Germline assignment: CDR1 SNHLY and CDR2 FYNNEI. Sequencing used PBMCs or a T cell subset sorted from them (not recorded which). This receptor was identified in a man between 18 and 35 years old who had mild COVID-19 (a few samples of this study predate the infection). Cell type and time point are not known. The chain is built from TRBV2 and TRBJ2-1; D gene ambiguous. The CDR3 reads CASSDAGYTYNEQFF. The CDR3 DNA reads TGTGCCAGCAGTGATGCAGGTTATACCTACAATGAGCAGTTCTTC.